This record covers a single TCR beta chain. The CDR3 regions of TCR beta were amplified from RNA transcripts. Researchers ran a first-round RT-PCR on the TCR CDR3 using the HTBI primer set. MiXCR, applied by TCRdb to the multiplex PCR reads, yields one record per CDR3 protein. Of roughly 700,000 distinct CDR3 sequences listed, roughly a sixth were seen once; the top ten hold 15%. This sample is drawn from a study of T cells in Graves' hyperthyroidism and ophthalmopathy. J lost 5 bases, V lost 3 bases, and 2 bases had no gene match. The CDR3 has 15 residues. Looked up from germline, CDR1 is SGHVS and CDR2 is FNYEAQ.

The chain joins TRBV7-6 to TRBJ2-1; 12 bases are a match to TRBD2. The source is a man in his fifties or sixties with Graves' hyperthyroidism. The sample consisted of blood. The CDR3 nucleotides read TGTGCCAGCAGCTTTGGACTAGCGGGAAACAATGAGCAGTTCTTC. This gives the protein CASSFGLAGNNEQFF.